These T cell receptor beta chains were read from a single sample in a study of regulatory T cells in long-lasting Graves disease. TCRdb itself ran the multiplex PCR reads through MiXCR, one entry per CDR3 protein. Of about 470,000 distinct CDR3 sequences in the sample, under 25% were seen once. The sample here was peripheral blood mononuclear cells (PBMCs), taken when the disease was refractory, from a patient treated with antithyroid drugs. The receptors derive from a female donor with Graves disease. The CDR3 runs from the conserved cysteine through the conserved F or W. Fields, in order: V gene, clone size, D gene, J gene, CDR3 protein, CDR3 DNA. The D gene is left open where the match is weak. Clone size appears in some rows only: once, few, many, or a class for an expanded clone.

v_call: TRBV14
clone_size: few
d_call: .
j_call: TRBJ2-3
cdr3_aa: CASSQLRSSTDTQYF
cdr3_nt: TGTGCCAGCAGCCAATTACGGTCTAGCACAGATACGCAGTATTTT

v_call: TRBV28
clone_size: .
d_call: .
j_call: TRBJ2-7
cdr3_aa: CASSTAVLHEQYF
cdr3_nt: TGTGCCAGCAGTACAGCGGTCTTGCACGAGCAGTACTTC

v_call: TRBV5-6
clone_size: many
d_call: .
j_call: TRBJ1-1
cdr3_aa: CASSLTETNTEAFF
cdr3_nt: TGTGCCAGCAGCTTGACAGAGACGAACACTGAAGCTTTCTTT

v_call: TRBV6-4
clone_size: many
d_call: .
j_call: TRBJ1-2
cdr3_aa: CASSDSGGNYGYTF
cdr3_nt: TGTGCCAGCAGTGACTCAGGGGGTAACTATGGCTACACCTTC

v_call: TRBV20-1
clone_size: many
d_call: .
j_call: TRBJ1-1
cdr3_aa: CSAREGGAEAFF
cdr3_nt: TGCAGTGCTAGAGAGGGGGGCGCTGAAGCTTTCTTT

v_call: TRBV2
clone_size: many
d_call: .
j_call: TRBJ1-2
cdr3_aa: CASSQDQVSYF
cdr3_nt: TGTGCCAGCAGTCAAGATCAGGTTTCTTACTTC

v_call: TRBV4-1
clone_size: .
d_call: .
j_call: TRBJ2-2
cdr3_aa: CASSQTPGPGELFF
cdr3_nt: TGCGCCAGCAGCCAGACCCCCGGCCCCGGGGAGCTGTTTTTT

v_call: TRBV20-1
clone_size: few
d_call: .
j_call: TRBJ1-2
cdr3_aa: CSADTGGAGGYTF
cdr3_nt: TGCAGTGCCGATACTGGGGGGGCTGGTGGCTACACCTTC

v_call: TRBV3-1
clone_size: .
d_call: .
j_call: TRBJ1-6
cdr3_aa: CASSHRFYNSPLHF
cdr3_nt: TGTGCCAGCAGCCACAGATTCTATAATTCACCCCTCCACTTT

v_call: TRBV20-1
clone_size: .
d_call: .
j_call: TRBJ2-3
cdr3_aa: CSARDGRESADTQYF
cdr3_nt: TGCAGTGCTAGAGATGGACGGGAGAGCGCAGATACGCAGTATTTT

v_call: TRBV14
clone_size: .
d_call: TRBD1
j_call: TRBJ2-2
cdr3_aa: CASSTIDRARDTGELFF
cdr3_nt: TGTGCCAGCAGTACGATCGACAGGGCGCGGGACACCGGGGAGCTGTTTTTT

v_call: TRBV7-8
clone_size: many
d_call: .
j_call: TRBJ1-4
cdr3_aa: CASSEGGGALLTNEKLFF
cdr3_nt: TGTGCCAGCAGCGAAGGGGGGGGGGCACTCCTAACTAATGAAAAACTGTTTTTT

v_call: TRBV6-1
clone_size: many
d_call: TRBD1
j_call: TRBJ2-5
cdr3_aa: CASGTGGWEETQYF
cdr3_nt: TGTGCCAGCGGAACAGGGGGCTGGGAGGAGACCCAGTACTTC

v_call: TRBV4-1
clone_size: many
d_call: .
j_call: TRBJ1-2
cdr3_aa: CASSQDPAGNYGYTF
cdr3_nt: TGCGCCAGCAGCCAAGATCCGGCAGGAAACTATGGCTACACCTTC

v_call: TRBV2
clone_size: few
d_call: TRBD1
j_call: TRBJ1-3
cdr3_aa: CASSKTGGGGNTIYF
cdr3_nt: TGTGCCAGCAGCAAGACAGGGGGCGGTGGAAACACCATATATTTT

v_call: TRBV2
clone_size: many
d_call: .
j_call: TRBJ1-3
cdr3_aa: CASSVLGSGNTIYF
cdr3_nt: TGTGCCAGCAGTGTATTAGGGTCTGGAAACACCATATATTTT

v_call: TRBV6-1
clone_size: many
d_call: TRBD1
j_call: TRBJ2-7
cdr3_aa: CASSGQAYEQYF
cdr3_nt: TGTGCCAGCTCGGGACAGGCCTACGAGCAGTACTTC

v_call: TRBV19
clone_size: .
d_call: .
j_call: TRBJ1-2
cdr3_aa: CASSTDLDWNYGYTF
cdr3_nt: TGTGCCAGTAGTACCGACCTCGACTGGAACTATGGCTACACCTTC

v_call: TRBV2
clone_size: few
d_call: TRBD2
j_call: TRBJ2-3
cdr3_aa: CASSRLAPHTDTQYF
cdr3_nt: TGTGCCAGCAGCCGACTAGCGCCGCACACAGATACGCAGTATTTT

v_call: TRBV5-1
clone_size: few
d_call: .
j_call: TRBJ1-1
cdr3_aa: CASSPDVGSEAFF
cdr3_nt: TGCGCCAGCAGCCCCGATGTAGGGAGTGAAGCTTTCTTT

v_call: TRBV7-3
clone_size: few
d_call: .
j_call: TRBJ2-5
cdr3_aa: CASSLNRGGGTQYF
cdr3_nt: TGTGCCAGCAGCTTAAATAGGGGGGGGGGGACCCAGTACTTC

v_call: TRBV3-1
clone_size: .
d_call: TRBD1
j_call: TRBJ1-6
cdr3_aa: CASSQEGTGNSPLHF
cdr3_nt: TGTGCCAGCAGCCAAGAGGGGACAGGGAATTCACCCCTCCACTTT

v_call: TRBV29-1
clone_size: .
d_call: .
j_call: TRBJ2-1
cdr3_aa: CSTSSKHNEQFF
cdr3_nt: TGCAGCACATCTAGCAAACACAATGAGCAGTTCTTC

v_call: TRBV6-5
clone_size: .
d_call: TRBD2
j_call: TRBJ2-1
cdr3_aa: CASSSTSGRAAYNEQFF
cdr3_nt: TGTGCCAGCAGTTCCACTAGCGGGAGGGCCGCCTACAATGAGCAGTTCTTC

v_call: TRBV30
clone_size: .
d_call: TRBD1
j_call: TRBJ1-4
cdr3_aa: CAWRGTGNEKLFF
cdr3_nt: TGTGCCTGGCGGGGGACAGGAAATGAAAAACTGTTTTTT

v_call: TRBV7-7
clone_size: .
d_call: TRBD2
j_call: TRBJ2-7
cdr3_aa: CASSPGEGTYEQYF
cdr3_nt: TGTGCTAGCAGTCCGGGGGAGGGAACCTACGAGCAGTACTTC

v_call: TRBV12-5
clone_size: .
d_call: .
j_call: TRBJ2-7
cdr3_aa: CASGLGQYSEQYF
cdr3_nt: TGTGCTAGTGGTTTGGGGCAGTACAGCGAGCAGTACTTC

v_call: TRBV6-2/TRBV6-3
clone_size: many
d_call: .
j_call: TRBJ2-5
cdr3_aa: CASTTSGGEETQYF
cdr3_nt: TGTGCCAGCACTACCTCGGGCGGAGAAGAGACCCAGTACTTC

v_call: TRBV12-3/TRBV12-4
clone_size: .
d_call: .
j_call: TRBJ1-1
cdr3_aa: CASGLTVGATEAFF
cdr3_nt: TGTGCCAGCGGTTTGACGGTAGGGGCCACTGAAGCTTTCTTT

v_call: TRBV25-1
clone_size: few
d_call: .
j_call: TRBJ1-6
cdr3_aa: CASRGESFTLNSPLHF
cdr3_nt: TGTGCCAGCAGGGGGGAAAGTTTCACACTAAATTCACCCCTCCACTTT

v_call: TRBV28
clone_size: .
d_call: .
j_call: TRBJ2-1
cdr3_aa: CASTAGTPLSYNEQFF
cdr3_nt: TGTGCCAGCACCGCCGGGACTCCCCTCTCCTACAATGAGCAGTTCTTC

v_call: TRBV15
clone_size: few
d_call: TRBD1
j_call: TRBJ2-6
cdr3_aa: CATSGVPGQGEDGANVLTF
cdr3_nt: TGTGCCACCAGCGGAGTTCCGGGACAGGGGGAAGATGGGGCCAACGTCCTGACTTTC

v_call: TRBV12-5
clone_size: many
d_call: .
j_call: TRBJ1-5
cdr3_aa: CASGSDNQPQHF
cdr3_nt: TGTGCTAGTGGTTCCGATAATCAGCCCCAGCATTTT